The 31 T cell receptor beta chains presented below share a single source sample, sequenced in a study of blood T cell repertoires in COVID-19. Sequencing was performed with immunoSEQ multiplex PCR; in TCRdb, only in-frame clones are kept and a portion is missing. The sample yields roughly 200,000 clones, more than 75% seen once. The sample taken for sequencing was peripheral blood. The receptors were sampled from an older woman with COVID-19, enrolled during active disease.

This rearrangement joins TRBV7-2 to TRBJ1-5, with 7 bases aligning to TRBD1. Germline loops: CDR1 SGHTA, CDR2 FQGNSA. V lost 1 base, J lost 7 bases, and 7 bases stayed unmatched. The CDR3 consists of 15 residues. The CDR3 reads CASSLEQGLGQPQHF. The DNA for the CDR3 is TGTGCCAGCAGCTTAGAACAGGGGCTAGGCCAGCCCCAGCATTTT.

The CDR3 DNA reads as TGTGCCAGCAGCCCGACAGCCCAAGAGACCCAGTACTTC. It translates to CASSPTAQETQYF. The chain couples TRBV3-1 (or the pseudogene TRBV3-2) to TRBJ2-5; D might be TRBD1 (5 bases). Germline assignment: CDR1 LGHDT and CDR2 YNNKEL (reference sequence). The CDR3 extends over 13 amino acids. V dropped 4 bases and J dropped 1 base, with 7 bases sitting between them.

The CDR3 bases are TGTGCCAGCAGCCTGGAGGCTTTCTATGGCTACACCTTC. Translation gives CASSLEAFYGYTF. The chain recombines TRBV13 with TRBJ1-2; D not certain. V was trimmed by 5 bases and J by 4 bases, leaving 11 bases between them. The CDR3 contains 13 residues. Germline V lookup: CDR1 PRHDT, CDR2 FYEKMQ (reference sequence).

The CDR3 reads CASSPLPGVATDTQYF. Written as DNA, the CDR3 is TGTGCCAGCAGCCCCCTCCCGGGAGTGGCCACAGATACGCAGTATTTT. The chain uses TRBV6-4 and TRBJ2-3; maybe TRBD2 (6 bases). CDR3 length: 16 residues. V was pared by 6 bases and J by 2 bases, with 18 bases between. Germline lookup yields CDR1 MRHNA and CDR2 SNTAGT.

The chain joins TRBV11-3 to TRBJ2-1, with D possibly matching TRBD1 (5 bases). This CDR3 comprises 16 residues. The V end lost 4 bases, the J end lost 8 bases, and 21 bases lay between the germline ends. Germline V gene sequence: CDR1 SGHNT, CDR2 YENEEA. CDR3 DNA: TGTGCCAGCAGCTCATTAACTCTAGGGGCTCCGGATGAGCAGTTCTTC. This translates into CASSSLTLGAPDEQFF.

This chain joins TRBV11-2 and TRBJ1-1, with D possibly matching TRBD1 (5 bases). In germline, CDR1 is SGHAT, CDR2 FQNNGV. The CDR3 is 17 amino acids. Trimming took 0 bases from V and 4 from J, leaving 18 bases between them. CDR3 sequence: CASSLERAVRRGTEAFF. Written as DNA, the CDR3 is TGTGCCAGCAGCTTAGAACGGGCGGTGAGGAGGGGCACTGAAGCTTTCTTT. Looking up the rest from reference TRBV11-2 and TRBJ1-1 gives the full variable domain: EAGVAQSPRYKIIEKRQSVAFWCNPISGHATLYWYQQILGQGPKLLIQFQNNGVVDDSQLPKDRFSAERLKGVDSTLKIQPAKLEDSAVYLCASSLERAVRRGTEAFFGQGTRLTVV.

The CDR3, as DNA: TGTGCCAGCAGTTACTGGGGGAGGGAAGGAAACACCATATATTTT. It encodes CASSYWGREGNTIYF. This chain connects TRBV6-5 to TRBJ1-3; D is perhaps TRBD1 (5 bases). V was clipped by 1 base and J by 4 bases, with 11 bases between them. The germline CDR1 and CDR2 sequences are MNHEY and SVGAGI. The CDR3 has 15 residues.

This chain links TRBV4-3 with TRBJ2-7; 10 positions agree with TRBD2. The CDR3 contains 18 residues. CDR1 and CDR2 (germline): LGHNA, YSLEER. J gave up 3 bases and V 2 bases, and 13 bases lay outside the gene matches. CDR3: CASSQPLTWTSGIYEQYF. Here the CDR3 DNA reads TGCGCCAGCAGCCAACCCCTTACCTGGACTAGCGGTATCTACGAGCAGTACTTC.

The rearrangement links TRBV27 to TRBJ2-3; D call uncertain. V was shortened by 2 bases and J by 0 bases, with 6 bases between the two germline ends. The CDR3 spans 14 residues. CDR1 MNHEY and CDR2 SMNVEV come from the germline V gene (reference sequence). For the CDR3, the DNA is TGTGCCAGCAGTTTAGTTCTTAGCACAGATACGCAGTATTTT. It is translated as CASSLVLSTDTQYF.

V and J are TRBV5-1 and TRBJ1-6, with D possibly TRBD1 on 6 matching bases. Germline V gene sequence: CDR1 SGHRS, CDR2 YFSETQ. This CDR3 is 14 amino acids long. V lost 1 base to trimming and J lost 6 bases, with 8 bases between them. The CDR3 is CASSLQGTNSPLHF. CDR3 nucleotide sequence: TGCGCCAGCAGCTTGCAGGGGACTAATTCACCCCTCCACTTT.

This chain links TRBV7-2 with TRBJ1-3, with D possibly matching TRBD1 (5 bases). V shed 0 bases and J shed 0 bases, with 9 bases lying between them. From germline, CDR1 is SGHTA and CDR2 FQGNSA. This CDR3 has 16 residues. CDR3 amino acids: CASSLARGRSGNTIYF. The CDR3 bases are TGTGCCAGCAGCTTAGCGCGGGGCCGCTCTGGAAACACCATATATTTT.

This CDR3 reads CASSRWDRLGLGGGELFF. In DNA, the CDR3 is TGTGCCAGTAGTCGGTGGGACAGACTAGGACTTGGCGGCGGGGAGCTGTTTTTT. The rearrangement uses TRBV19 and TRBJ2-2; the D gene is possibly TRBD1 (7 bases). The CDR3 has 18 residues. The germline V gene encodes CDR1 LNHDA and CDR2 SQIVND (reference sequence). The V gene lost 5 bases and the J gene lost 7 bases, with 26 bases spanning the gap.

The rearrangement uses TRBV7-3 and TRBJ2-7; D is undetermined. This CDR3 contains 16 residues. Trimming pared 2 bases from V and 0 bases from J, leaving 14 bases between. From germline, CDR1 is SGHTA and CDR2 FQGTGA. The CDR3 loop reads CASSLGILDRSYEQYV. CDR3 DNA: TGTGCCAGCAGCTTAGGTATCCTAGACCGCTCCTACGAGCAGTACGTC.

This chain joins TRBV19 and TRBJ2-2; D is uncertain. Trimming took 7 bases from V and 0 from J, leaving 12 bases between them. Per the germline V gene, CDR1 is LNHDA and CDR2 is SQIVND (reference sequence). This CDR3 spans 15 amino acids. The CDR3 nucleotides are TGTGCCAGTATCACGACTCAGACGAACACCGGGGAGCTGTTTTTT. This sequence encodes CASITTQTNTGELFF.

CDR3 sequence reads: CASRDIGGRSYNEQFF. The CDR3 nucleotides read TGTGCCAGCAGGGACATTGGCGGGAGGTCCTACAATGAGCAGTTCTTC. The gene calls are TRBV6-6 and TRBJ2-1, with 8 bases lining up with TRBD2. The CDR3 has 16 amino acids. Germline V lookup: CDR1 MNHNY, CDR2 SVGAGI (reference sequence). Unmatched junction bases numbered 8, after V lost 6 bases and J lost 1 base.

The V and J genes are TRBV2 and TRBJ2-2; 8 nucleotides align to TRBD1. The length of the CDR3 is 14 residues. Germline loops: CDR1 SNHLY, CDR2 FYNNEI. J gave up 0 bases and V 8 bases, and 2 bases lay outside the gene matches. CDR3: CASRDRPNTGELFF. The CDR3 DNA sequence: TGTGCCAGCCGGGACAGGCCGAACACCGGGGAGCTGTTTTTT.

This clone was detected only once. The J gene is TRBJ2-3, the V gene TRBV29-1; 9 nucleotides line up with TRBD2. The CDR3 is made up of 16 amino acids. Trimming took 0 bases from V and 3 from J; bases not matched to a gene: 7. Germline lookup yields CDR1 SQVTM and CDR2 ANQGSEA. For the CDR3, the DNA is TGCAGCGTTGAAGATATAGCGGGGGCGGAAACAGATACGCAGTATTTT. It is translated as CSVEDIAGAETDTQYF.

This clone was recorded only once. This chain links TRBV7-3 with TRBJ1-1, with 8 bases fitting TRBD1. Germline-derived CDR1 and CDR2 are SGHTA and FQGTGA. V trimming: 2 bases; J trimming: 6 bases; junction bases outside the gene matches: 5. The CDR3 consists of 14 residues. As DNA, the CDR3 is TGTGCCAGCAGCTTACAGGGGGCGTCCCCTGAAGCTTTCTTT. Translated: CASSLQGASPEAFF.

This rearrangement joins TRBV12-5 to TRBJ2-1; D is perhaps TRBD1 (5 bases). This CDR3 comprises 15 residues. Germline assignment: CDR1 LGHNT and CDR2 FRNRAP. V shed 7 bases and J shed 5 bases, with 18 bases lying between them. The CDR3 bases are TGTGCTAGTGTTCGCCTGGGGCCCAACGACAATGAGCAGTTCTTC. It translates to CASVRLGPNDNEQFF.

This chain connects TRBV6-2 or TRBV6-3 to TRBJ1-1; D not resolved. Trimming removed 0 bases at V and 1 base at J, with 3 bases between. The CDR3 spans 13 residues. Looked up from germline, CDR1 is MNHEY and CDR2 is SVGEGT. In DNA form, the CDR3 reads TGTGCCAGCAGTTACTCCCAGAACACTGAAGCTTTCTTT. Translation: CASSYSQNTEAFF.

CDR3 in DNA: TGTGCCAGCTCACCGAAACCCGGGGACTCCTACGAGCAGTACTTC. Translating it yields CASSPKPGDSYEQYF. The chain carries TRBV18 and TRBJ2-7; D might be TRBD2 (5 bases). The CDR3 sequence is 15 residues long. Germline CDR1 and CDR2: KGHSH and LQKENI. Trimming pared 3 bases from V and 0 bases from J, leaving 12 bases between. Full variable domain (missing parts from reference TRBV18 and TRBJ2-7): NAGVMQNPRHLVRRRGQEARLRCSPMKGHSHVYWYRQLPEEGLKFMVYLQKENIIDESGMPKERFSAEFPKEGPSILRIQQVVRGDSAAYFCASSPKPGDSYEQYFGPGTRLTVT.

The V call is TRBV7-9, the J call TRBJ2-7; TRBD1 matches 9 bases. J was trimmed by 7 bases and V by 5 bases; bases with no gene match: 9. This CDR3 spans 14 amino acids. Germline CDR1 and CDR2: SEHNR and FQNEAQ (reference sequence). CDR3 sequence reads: CASSQGQGSSEQYV. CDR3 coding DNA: TGTGCCAGCAGCCAGGGACAGGGATCGTCGGAGCAGTACGTC.

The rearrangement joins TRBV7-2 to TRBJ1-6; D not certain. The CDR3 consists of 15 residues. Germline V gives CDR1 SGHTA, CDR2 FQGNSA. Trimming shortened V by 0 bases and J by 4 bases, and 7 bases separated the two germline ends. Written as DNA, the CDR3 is TGTGCCAGCAGCTTAGCGTCAGAATATAATTCACCCCTCCACTTT. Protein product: CASSLASEYNSPLHF.

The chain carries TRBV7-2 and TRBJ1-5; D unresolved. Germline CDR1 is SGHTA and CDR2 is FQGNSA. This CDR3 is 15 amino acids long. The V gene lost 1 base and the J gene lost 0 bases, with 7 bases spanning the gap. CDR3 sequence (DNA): TGTGCCAGCAGCTTAGTTATTAATAGCAATCAGCCCCAGCATTTT. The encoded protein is CASSLVINSNQPQHF.

CDR3 region: CATSSEVKNIQYF. The CDR3 region has the DNA TGTGCCACCAGCTCGGAGGTCAAAAACATTCAGTACTTC. The chain links TRBV15 to TRBJ2-4; a weak D match, TRBD2 (5 bases). The germline V gene encodes CDR1 LNHNV and CDR2 YYDKDF (reference sequence). V lost 5 bases and J 3 bases, leaving 8 bases between the germline ends. This CDR3 has 13 amino acids.

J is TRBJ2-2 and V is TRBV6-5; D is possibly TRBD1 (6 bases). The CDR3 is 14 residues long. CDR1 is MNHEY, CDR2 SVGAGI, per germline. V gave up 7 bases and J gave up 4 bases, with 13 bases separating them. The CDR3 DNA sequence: TGTGCCAGCACGCAGGGGCCGAGCACCGGGGAGCTGTTTTTT. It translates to CASTQGPSTGELFF.

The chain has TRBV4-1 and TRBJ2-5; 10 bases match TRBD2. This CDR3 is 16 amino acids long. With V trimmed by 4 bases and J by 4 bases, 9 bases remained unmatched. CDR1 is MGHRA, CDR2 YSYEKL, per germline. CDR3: CASSPGAGGLRETQYF. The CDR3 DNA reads TGCGCCAGCAGCCCAGGAGCGGGAGGGCTTCGAGAGACCCAGTACTTC.

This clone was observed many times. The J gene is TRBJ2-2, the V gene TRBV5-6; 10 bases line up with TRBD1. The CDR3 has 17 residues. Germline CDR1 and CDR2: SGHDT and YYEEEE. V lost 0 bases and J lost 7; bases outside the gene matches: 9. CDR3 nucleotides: TGTGCCAGCAGCTTGGCCCACCGGGACAGGGGTCACGGGGAGCTGTTTTTT. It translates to CASSLAHRDRGHGELFF.

CDR3 loop: CASSVSYQETQYF. The CDR3 nucleotides are TGTGCCAGCAGCGTTAGCTATCAAGAGACCCAGTACTTC. The J gene is TRBJ2-5, the V gene TRBV7-2; D uncertain. The CDR3 contains 13 residues. Trimming pared 5 bases from V and 2 bases from J, leaving 9 bases between. CDR1 SGHTA and CDR2 FQGNSA come from the germline V gene.

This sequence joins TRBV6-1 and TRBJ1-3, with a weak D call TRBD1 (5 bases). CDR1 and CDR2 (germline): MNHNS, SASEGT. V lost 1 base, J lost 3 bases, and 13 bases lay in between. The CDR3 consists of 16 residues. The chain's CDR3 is CASSEGGLRIGNTIYF. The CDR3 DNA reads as TGTGCCAGCAGTGAAGGGGGACTGAGGATTGGAAACACCATATATTTT.

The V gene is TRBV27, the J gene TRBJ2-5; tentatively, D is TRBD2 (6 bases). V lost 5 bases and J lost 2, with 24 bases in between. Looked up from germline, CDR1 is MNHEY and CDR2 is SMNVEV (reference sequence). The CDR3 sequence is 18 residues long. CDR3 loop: CASSPRLGSAFGQETQYF. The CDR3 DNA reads TGTGCCAGCAGTCCACGACTAGGATCGGCCTTTGGGCAAGAGACCCAGTACTTC.